This T cell receptor (beta chain) was identified during a study of shared clonotypes between healthy human individuals. Study-level results: Naive subsets generally had larger estimated richness than memory subsets. Non-shared clonotypes showed lower generation probabilities than clonotypes common to all four donors.

From germline, CDR1 is MNHEY and CDR2 SMNVEV (reference sequence). The CDR3 runs to 16 residues. J was trimmed by 5 bases and V by 8 bases; bases with no gene match: 15. The study ran the assay at deep level. Each replicate PCR on the sorted subsets used roughly 190 ng DNA (approximately 33,000 T cell genomes). Using immunoSEQ multiplex PCR, the repertoire was profiled, and TCRdb retains in-frame clones only, with some absent. The data contain some 630,000 clones, 95% to 97% of them singletons. In regard to this clone: Its antigen is still unknown.

Positive CCR7 selection of CD45RO-negative cells yielded the naive CD8 cells, and terminally differentiated effector memory CD45RA+ cells were excluded. The material sequenced was naive CD8+ T cells sorted from blood. The genes are TRBV27 and TRBJ2-1, with 7 nucleotides matching TRBD2. This clonotype was sampled from a woman between 25 and 40 years old in good health. The CDR3 here is CASASPVARGNNEQFF. In DNA form, the CDR3 reads TGTGCCAGCGCCTCGCCGGTGGCGCGGGGGAACAATGAGCAGTTCTTC.